The 26 T cell receptor beta chains reported below all come from one sample, sequenced in a study of molecular identifiers for immune sequencing clone quantification. TCRdb called the PCR reads again in MiXCR, with one record for every CDR3 protein. The table has over 85,000 distinct CDR3 sequences, over 20% seen once. Sequenced sample: naive CD8+ T cells from blood, with Jurkat cell RNA spiked in. Documented subset: FACS-sorted CD8+CD4-CCR7+CD45RA+ naive T cells. The receptors were gathered from a human donor in good health. Some libraries in this study had Jurkat cell RNA spiked in.

This clonotype appeared a few times. The CDR3: CASSLGILDRGNTGELFF. For the CDR3, the DNA is TGTGCCAGCAGCTTGGGTATCTTGGACAGGGGCAACACCGGGGAGCTGTTTTTT. J is TRBJ2-2 and V is TRBV7-9; the match to TRBD1 covers 9 bases. The CDR3 totals 18 residues. V shed 3 bases and J 2 bases; nucleotides not matched to a gene: 10. CDR1 is SEHNR and CDR2 is FQNEAQ in the germline V gene (reference sequence).

This clonotype was seen at least ten times. J is TRBJ2-3 and V is TRBV28; 11 bases line up with TRBD2. The ends lost 6 bases at V and 2 bases at J; junction bases unmatched: 7. The CDR3 contains 16 residues. The germline gives CDR1 MDHEN, CDR2 SYDVKM. CDR3 DNA: TGTGCCAGCAGAACCCTAGCGGGAGGTGACACAGATACGCAGTATTTT. Translation gives CASRTLAGGDTDTQYF.

The rearrangement uses TRBV6-2 or TRBV6-3 and TRBJ2-1, with a tentative D call TRBD1 (5 bases). Germline CDR1 is MNHEY and CDR2 is SVGEGT. The CDR3 is 13 residues long. V was trimmed by 4 bases and J by 5 bases, leaving 9 bases between them. As DNA, the CDR3 is TGTGCCAGCAGTTGGGCAGGGAACAATGAGCAGTTCTTC. Translating it yields CASSWAGNNEQFF.

Ten or more counts support this clonotype. The chain combines TRBV6-2 or TRBV6-3 with TRBJ2-3; unclear D gene. The CDR3 consists of 12 residues. V lost 0 bases and J lost 6, with 4 bases in between. Per germline, CDR1 MNHEY and CDR2 SVGEGT. The chain's CDR3 is CASSYSLDTQYF. CDR3 coding DNA: TGTGCCAGCAGTTACTCTCTGGATACGCAGTATTTT.

This chain joins TRBV4-1 and TRBJ2-7; 8 bases align to TRBD1. The germline gives CDR1 MGHRA, CDR2 YSYEKL. The CDR3 extends over 15 amino acids. The trim removed 1 base at V and 4 bases at J, leaving 6 bases unmatched. The DNA for the CDR3 is TGCGCCAGCAGCCAAGTCGGGACAGGCGATTACGAGCAGTACTTC. Translated, it gives CASSQVGTGDYEQYF.

Comment on this clonotype: A single base separates this from a much larger clone, so it may be a read error. V is TRBV6-2 or TRBV6-3 and J is TRBJ2-3; a possible D gene is TRBD2 (6 bases). Germline CDR1 is MNHEY and CDR2 is SVGEGT. The CDR3 is 13 residues long. The germline V and J ends were trimmed by 1 base and 8 bases, with 10 bases remaining between them. The CDR3 sequence is CASSYCEGGTQYF. CDR3 in DNA: TGTGCCAGCAGTTACTGTGAGGGAGGTACGCAGTATTTT.

The chain joins TRBV29-1 to TRBJ2-7; TRBD2 is a possible D gene (6 bases). The germline V and J ends were trimmed by 3 bases and 3 bases, with 15 bases remaining between them. The CDR3 sequence is 14 residues long. The V gene's germline CDR1 is SQVTM and CDR2 ANQGSEA. In nucleotides, the CDR3 is TGCAGCGTTGATTTCGGGAGAGGGGACTACGAGCAGTACTTC. This sequence encodes CSVDFGRGDYEQYF.

This clonotype has a count of ten or more. The genes are TRBV14 and TRBJ2-7; no clear D gene. This CDR3 comprises 13 residues. Trimming left V 4 bases short and J 3 bases short, with 10 bases between. Germline loops: CDR1 SGHDN, CDR2 FVKESK. The DNA of the CDR3 is TGTGCCAGCAGCCCTTTCCCGAACTACGAGCAGTACTTC. Translation: CASSPFPNYEQYF.

In its sample, this clonotype was seen a few times. This rearrangement joins TRBV6-5 to TRBJ1-1; 8 nucleotides match TRBD1. Germline V CDR1 and CDR2: MNHEY, SVGAGI. Unmatched junction bases numbered 1, after V lost 2 bases and J lost 2 bases. This CDR3 region has 14 residues. In nucleotides, the CDR3 is TGTGCCAGCAGTTACGCAGGGGGCAACACTGAAGCTTTCTTT. Translating gives CASSYAGGNTEAFF.

The chain employs TRBV20-1 and TRBJ2-7; 9 bases match TRBD2. This CDR3 spans 14 amino acids. The germline CDR1 and CDR2 sequences are DFQATT and SNEGSKA (reference sequence). The junction had 11 bases not matched to a gene; V was cut back by 5 bases and J by 6 bases. As DNA, the CDR3 is TGCAGTGCTGCTCTGGGGGGCGGGGGGGTCGAGCAGTACTTC. This gives the protein CSAALGGGGVEQYF.

As to this clonotype: This sequence may be a read error, since a much larger clone differs from it by one base. The chain uses TRBV4-1 and TRBJ2-7; a weak D match, TRBD1 (6 bases). The CDR3 spans 15 residues. Germline assignment: CDR1 MGHRA and CDR2 YSYEKL. CDR3: CASSQGGGQNYGQYF. In DNA, the CDR3 is TGCGCCAGCAGCCAAGGAGGAGGACAGAATTACGGGCAGTACTTC.

This clonotype was seen at least ten times. The chain joins TRBV20-1 to TRBJ1-3, with D possibly being TRBD1 (5 bases). This CDR3 contains 13 residues. The V gene lost 2 bases and the J gene lost 8 bases, with 13 bases spanning the gap. Germline V gene lookup returns CDR1 DFQATT and CDR2 SNEGSKA (reference sequence). The CDR3 DNA reads as TGCAGTGCTAGACCACGGGGGATTCACACCATATATTTT. Translating it yields CSARPRGIHTIYF.

This clonotype was found many times. This chain connects TRBV7-6 to TRBJ2-2; D perhaps matches TRBD2 (5 bases). Germline CDR1 SGHVS, CDR2 FNYEAQ. Trimming removed 7 bases from V and 6 bases from J, with 9 bases in between. The CDR3 contains 12 residues. The CDR3 spells CASTPGAGELFF. The CDR3 DNA reads TGTGCCAGCACCCCCGGGGCCGGGGAGCTGTTTTTT. The whole variable domain, remainder taken from reference TRBV7-6 and TRBJ2-2, is GAGVSQSPRYKVTKRGQDVALRCDPISGHVSLYWYRQALGQGPEFLTYFNYEAQQDKSGLPNDRFSAERPEGSISTLTIQRTEQRDSAMYRCASTPGAGELFFGEGSRLTVL.

This clonotype was counted a single time. The rearrangement uses TRBV7-2 and TRBJ2-7; TRBD1 matches 9 bases. V was pared by 5 bases and J by 4 bases, with 3 bases of the junction left unmatched. The CDR3 extends over 13 amino acids. The V gene's germline CDR1 is SGHTA and CDR2 FQGNSA. The CDR3 DNA reads as TGTGCCAGCAGCGACAGGGGGATATACGAGCAGTACTTC. Residues: CASSDRGIYEQYF.

Ten or more counts support this clonotype. The chain has TRBV7-9 and TRBJ1-1; 7 bases line up with TRBD1. CDR1 is SEHNR, CDR2 FQNEAQ, per germline (reference sequence). The V segment lost 5 bases and the J segment 1 base; nucleotides outside the gene matches: 4. The CDR3 spans 14 residues. The chain's CDR3 is CASSGTGANTEAFF. The DNA for the CDR3 is TGTGCCAGCAGCGGTACAGGGGCGAACACTGAAGCTTTCTTT. Complete variable domain (other parts from reference TRBV7-9 and TRBJ1-1): DTGVSQNPRHKITKRGQNVTFRCDPISEHNRLYWYRQTLGQGPEFLTYFQNEAQLEKSRLLSDRFSAERPKGSFSTLEIQRTEQGDSAMYLCASSGTGANTEAFFGQGTRLTVV.

In its sample, this clonotype was seen a few times. The chain couples TRBV7-2 to TRBJ2-7; a weak D match, TRBD1 (6 bases). Germline values: CDR1 SGHTA, CDR2 FQGNSA. CDR3 size: 18 residues. V was shortened by 6 bases and J by 3 bases, with 27 bases between the two germline ends. CDR3 in amino acids: CASRFTGTLEGGYYEQYF. The CDR3 bases are TGTGCCAGCAGATTTACCGGGACGCTTGAAGGGGGATACTACGAGCAGTACTTC.

The chain's CDR3 is CASSLGVQSPYEQYF. CDR3 DNA: TGTGCCAGCAGCTTAGGTGTACAATCCCCCTACGAGCAGTACTTC. This rearrangement joins TRBV7-2 to TRBJ2-7; no clear D. V lost 1 base and J 2 bases, leaving 12 bases between the germline ends. The germline gives CDR1 SGHTA, CDR2 FQGNSA. The CDR3 has 15 residues.

This clonotype has ten or more counts. This chain links TRBV6-1 with TRBJ2-3; a possible D gene is TRBD2 (6 bases). This CDR3 has 17 residues. The V gene's germline CDR1 is MNHNS and CDR2 SASEGT. The V and J ends lost 6 bases and 2 bases respectively, with 21 bases between them. For the CDR3, the DNA is TGTGCCAGCAGCCCCCTCCTCGGTACGGGACTCACAGATACGCAGTATTTT. Amino acids: CASSPLLGTGLTDTQYF.

This clonotype was recorded a few times. The chain couples TRBV7-2 to TRBJ2-7; D assignment may be TRBD1 or TRBD2 (6 bases each). CDR1 and CDR2 (germline): SGHTA, FQGNSA. V shed 0 bases and J shed 2 bases, with 8 bases lying between them. This CDR3 has 14 amino acids. CDR3 residues: CASSLAGGTYEQYF. The CDR3, as DNA: TGTGCCAGCAGCTTAGCGGGGGGCACCTACGAGCAGTACTTC.

As regards this clonotype: A much larger clonotype is one base distant, so this may be a read error. The chain joins TRBV4-3 to TRBJ1-1, with D possibly TRBD1 on 5 matching bases. CDR3 length equals 16 residues. Trimming removed 3 bases at V and 1 base at J, with 15 bases between. Germline V CDR1 and CDR2: LGHNA, YSLEER. The CDR3 nucleotides read TGCGCCAGCAGCCATGTGGACGGGGCTACGAACACTGAAGCTTTCTTT. Protein product: CASSHVDGATNTEAFF.

This clonotype was seen at least ten times. The genes are TRBV27 and TRBJ2-7, with 13 nucleotides matching TRBD2. Per germline, CDR1 MNHEY and CDR2 SMNVEV (reference sequence). Losses at the gene ends were 3 bases for V and 5 bases for J; bases not matched to a gene: 7. The CDR3 length is 16 residues. The CDR3 DNA follows: TGTGCCAGCAGTTTTGGACTAGCGGGAGTGAAGAACGAGCAGTACTTC. This sequence encodes CASSFGLAGVKNEQYF.

This clonotype was seen a handful of times. The rearrangement links TRBV12-3 or TRBV12-4 to TRBJ2-3, with 8 bases identical to TRBD2. This CDR3 has 16 amino acids. J lost 2 bases, V lost 8 bases, and 12 bases had no gene match. The CDR3 coding sequence is TGTGCCAGCGGGGTCCTCGCGGGAGGTCTCACAGATACGCAGTATTTT. It translates to CASGVLAGGLTDTQYF.

This clonotype was seen ten or more times. This sequence joins TRBV7-2 and TRBJ2-7; D remains ambiguous. Per the germline V gene, CDR1 is SGHTA and CDR2 is FQGNSA. The CDR3 is 14 residues long. Trimming removed 3 bases from V and 2 bases from J, with 11 bases in between. The CDR3 spells CASSFDTGPYEQYF. The CDR3 region has the DNA TGTGCCAGCAGCTTTGACACTGGACCCTACGAGCAGTACTTC.

As concerns this clonotype: A read error may explain this, as a much larger clone is one base away. V and J are TRBV7-9 and TRBJ2-7, with D perhaps TRBD2 (5 bases). Trimming left V 7 bases short and J 1 base short, with 11 bases between. This CDR3 is built from 13 residues. CDR1 is SEHNR, CDR2 FQNEAQ, per germline (reference sequence). The CDR3 DNA is TGTGCCAGCACCCCGCCGGGGTCCTACGAGCAGTACTTC. Protein: CASTPPGSYEQYF.

In this sample, this clonotype turned up a few times. The chain recombines TRBV4-1 with TRBJ2-2; D unclear. From germline, CDR1 is MGHRA and CDR2 YSYEKL. With 0 bases removed from V and 5 bases from J, the gap between germline ends came to 4 bases. CDR3 size: 13 residues. CDR3: CASSQEPTGELFF. The CDR3 bases are TGCGCCAGCAGCCAAGAGCCAACCGGGGAGCTGTTTTTT.

This clonotype occurred many times. The CDR3 protein is CASSSQGYEQYF. The CDR3 bases are TGTGCCAGCAGCTCACAGGGCTACGAGCAGTACTTC. The J gene is TRBJ2-7, the V gene TRBV5-6; D possibly corresponds to TRBD1 (6 bases). This CDR3 has 12 residues. In germline, CDR1 is SGHDT, CDR2 YYEEEE. V shed 3 bases and J shed 3 bases, with 7 bases lying between them.